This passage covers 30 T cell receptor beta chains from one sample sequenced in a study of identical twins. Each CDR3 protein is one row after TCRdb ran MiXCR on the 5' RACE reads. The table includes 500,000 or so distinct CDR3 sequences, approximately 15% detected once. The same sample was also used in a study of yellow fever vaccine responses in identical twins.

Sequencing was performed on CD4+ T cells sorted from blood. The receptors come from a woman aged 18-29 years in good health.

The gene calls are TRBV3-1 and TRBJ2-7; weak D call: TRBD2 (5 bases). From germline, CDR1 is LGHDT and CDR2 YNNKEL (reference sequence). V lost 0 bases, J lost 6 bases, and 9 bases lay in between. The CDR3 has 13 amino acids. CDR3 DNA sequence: TGTGCCAGCAGCCAAGACAGCGGTAGCGAGCAGTACTTC. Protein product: CASSQDSGSEQYF.

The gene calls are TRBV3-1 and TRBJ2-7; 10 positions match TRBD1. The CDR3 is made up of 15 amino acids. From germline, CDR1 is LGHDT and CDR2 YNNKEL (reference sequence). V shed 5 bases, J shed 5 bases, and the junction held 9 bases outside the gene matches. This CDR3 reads CASSDRGTGADEQYF. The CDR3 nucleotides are TGTGCCAGCAGCGATCGGGGGACAGGGGCTGACGAGCAGTACTTC.

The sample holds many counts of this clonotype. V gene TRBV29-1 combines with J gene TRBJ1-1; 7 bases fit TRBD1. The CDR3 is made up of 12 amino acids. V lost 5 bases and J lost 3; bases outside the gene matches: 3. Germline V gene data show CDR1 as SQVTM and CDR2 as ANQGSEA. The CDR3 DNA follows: TGCAGCGTTAGTGACAGGGACACTGAAGCTTTCTTT. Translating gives CSVSDRDTEAFF.

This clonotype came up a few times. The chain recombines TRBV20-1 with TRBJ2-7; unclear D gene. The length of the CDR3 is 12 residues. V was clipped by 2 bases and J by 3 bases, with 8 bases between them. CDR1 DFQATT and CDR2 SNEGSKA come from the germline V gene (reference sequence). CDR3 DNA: TGCAGTGCTAGAAGTGGATTCTACGAGCAGTACTTC. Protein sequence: CSARSGFYEQYF.

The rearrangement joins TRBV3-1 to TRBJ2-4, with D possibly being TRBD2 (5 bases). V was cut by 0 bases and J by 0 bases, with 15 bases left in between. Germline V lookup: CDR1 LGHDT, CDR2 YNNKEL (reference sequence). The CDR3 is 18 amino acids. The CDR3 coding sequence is TGTGCCAGCAGCCAAGAGAGCGAGGGTCGCCTAGCCAAAAACATTCAGTACTTC. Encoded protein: CASSQESEGRLAKNIQYF.

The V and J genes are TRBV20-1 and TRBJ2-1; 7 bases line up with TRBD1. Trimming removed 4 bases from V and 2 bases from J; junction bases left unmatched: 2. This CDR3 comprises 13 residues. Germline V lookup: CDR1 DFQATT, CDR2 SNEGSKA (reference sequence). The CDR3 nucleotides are TGCAGTGCTACCCAGGGGGCCTACAATGAGCAGTTCTTC. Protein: CSATQGAYNEQFF.

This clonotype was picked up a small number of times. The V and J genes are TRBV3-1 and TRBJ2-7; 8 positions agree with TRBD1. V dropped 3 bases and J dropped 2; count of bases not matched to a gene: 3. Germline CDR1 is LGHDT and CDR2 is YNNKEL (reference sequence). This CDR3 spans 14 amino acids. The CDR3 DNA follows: TGTGCCAGCAGCCAGGGACAGGTTACCTACGAGCAGTACTTC. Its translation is CASSQGQVTYEQYF.

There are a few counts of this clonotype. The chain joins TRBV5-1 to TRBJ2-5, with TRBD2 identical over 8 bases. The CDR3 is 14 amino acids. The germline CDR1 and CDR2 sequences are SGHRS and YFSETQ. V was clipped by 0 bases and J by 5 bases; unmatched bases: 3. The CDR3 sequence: CASSLESGSETQYF. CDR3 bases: TGCGCCAGCAGCTTGGAAAGCGGGAGTGAGACCCAGTACTTC.

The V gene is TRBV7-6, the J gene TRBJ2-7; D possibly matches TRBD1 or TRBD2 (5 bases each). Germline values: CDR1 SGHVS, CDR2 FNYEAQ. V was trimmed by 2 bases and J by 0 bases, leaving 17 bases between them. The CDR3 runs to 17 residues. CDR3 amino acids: CASSLFPPMGDSYEQYF. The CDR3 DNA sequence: TGTGCCAGCAGCTTATTCCCTCCAATGGGGGACTCCTACGAGCAGTACTTC.

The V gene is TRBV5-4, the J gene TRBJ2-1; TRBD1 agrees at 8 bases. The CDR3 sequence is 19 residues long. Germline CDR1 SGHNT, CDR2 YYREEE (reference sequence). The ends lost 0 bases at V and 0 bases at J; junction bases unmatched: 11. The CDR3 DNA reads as TGTGCCAGCAGCTTGGGGGGGGCAGGGGGCTTTGGCTCCTACAATGAGCAGTTCTTC. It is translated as CASSLGGAGGFGSYNEQFF.

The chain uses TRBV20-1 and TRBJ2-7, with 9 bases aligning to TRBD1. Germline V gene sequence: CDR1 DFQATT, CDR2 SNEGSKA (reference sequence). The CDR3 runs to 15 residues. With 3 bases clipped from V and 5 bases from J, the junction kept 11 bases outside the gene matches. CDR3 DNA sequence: TGCAGTGCTAGGGGACAGGGATACAGGAGGGACGAGCAGTACTTC. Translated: CSARGQGYRRDEQYF.

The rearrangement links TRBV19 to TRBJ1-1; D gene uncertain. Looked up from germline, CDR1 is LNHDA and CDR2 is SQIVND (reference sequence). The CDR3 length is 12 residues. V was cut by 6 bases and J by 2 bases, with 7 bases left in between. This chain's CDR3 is CASRYRNTEAFF. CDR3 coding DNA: TGTGCCAGTAGGTACAGAAACACTGAAGCTTTCTTT.

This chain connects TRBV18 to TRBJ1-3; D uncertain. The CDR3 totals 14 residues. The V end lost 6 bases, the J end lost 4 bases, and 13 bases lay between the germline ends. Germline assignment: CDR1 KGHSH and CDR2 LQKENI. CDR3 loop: CASSRAQPGNTIYF. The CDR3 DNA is TGTGCCAGCTCCCGGGCTCAGCCGGGAAACACCATATATTTT.

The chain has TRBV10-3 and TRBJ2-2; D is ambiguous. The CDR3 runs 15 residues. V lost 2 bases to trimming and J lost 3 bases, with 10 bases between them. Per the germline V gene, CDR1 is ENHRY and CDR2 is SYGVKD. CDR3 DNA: TGTGCCATCAGTGAGCCGACCGCATACACCGGGGAGCTGTTTTTT. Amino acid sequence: CAISEPTAYTGELFF.

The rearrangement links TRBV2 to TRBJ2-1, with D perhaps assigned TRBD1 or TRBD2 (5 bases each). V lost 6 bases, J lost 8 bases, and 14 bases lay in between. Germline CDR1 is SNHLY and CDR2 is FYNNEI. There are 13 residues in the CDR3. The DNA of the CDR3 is TGTGCCAGCAGGAGGGTAGGGGTAGATGAGCAGTTCTTC. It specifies CASRRVGVDEQFF.

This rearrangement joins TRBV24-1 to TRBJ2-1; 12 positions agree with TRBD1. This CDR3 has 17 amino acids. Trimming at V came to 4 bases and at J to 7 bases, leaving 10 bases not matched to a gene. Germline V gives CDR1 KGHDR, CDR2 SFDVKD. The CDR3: CATSEGGTGGSRNEQFF. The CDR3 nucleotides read TGTGCCACCAGTGAGGGTGGGACAGGGGGCAGCCGGAATGAGCAGTTCTTC.

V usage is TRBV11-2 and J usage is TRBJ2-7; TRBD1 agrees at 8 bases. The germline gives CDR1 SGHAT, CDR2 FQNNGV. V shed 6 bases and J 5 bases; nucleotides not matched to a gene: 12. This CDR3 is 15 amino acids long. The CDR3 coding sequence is TGTGCCAGCAGTCCCCGCCAGGACAGGGTCCACGAGCAGTACTTC. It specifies CASSPRQDRVHEQYF.

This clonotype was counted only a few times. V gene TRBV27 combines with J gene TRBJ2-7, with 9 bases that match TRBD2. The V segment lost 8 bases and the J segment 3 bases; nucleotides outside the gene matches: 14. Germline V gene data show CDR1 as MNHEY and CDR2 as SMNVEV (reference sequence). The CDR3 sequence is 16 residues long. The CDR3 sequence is CASSPGREGIFYEQYF. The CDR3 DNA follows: TGTGCCAGCTCCCCGGGGCGGGAGGGAATTTTCTACGAGCAGTACTTC.

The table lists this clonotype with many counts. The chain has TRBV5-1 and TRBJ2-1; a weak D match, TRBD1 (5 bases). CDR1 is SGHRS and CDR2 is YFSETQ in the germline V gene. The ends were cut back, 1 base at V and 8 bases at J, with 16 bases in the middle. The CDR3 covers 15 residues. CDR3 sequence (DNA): TGCGCCAGCAGCTTGACGGTTCAGGGTCTCGATGAGCAGTTCTTC. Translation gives CASSLTVQGLDEQFF.

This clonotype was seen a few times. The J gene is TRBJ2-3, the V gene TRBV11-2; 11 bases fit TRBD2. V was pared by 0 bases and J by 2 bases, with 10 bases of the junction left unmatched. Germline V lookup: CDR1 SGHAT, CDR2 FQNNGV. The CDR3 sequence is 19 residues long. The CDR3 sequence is CASSLERLAGGAPTDTQYF. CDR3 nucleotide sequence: TGTGCCAGCAGCTTAGAGCGGCTAGCGGGGGGAGCCCCCACAGATACGCAGTATTTT.

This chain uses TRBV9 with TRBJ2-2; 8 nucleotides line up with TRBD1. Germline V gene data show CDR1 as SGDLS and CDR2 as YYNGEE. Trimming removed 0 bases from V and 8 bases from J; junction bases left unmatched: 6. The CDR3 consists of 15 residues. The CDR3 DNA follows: TGTGCCAGCAGCGTAGCAGTTCAGGGGGCTGGGGAGCTGTTTTTT. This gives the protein CASSVAVQGAGELFF.

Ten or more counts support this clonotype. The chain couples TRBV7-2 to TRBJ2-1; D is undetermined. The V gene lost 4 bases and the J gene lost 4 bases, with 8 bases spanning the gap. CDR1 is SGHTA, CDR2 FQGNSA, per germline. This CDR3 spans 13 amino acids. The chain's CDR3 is CASSSAGYNEQFF. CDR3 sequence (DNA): TGTGCCAGCAGCTCCGCCGGGTACAATGAGCAGTTCTTC.

CDR3: CSVTGANQPQHF. The DNA for the CDR3 is TGCAGCGTTACAGGGGCGAATCAGCCCCAGCATTTT. V is TRBV29-1 and J is TRBJ1-5; 7 nucleotides line up with TRBD1. CDR1 SQVTM and CDR2 ANQGSEA come from the germline V gene. This CDR3 region has 12 residues. The J segment lost 4 bases and the V segment lost 5 bases, leaving 2 bases of the junction unmatched.

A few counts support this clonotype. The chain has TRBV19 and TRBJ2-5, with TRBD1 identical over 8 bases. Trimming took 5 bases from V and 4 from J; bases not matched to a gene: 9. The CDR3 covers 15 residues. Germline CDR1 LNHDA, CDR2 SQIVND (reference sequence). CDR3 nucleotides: TGTGCCAGTAGTCCCTGGGACGGACAGGGAGAGACCCAGTACTTC. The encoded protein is CASSPWDGQGETQYF.

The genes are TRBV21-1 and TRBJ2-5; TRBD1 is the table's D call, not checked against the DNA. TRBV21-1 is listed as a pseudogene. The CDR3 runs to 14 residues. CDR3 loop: CASSTEQGTKTQYF. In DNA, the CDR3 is TGTGCCAGCAGCACCGAGCAGGGAACTAAGACCCAGTACTTC.

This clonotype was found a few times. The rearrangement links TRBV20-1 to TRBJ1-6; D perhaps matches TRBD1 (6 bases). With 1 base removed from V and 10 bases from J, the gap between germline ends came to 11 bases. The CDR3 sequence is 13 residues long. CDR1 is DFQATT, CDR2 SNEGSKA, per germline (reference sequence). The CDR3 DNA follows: TGCAGTGCTAGAGCTCAGGGGCAGTCACCCCTCCACTTT. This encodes CSARAQGQSPLHF.

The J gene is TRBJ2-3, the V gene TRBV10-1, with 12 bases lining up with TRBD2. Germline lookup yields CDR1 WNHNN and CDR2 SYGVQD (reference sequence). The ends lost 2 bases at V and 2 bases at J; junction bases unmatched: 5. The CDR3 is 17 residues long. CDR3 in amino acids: CASSEMTSGRNTDTQYF. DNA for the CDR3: TGCGCCAGCAGTGAGATGACTAGCGGGAGAAACACAGATACGCAGTATTTT.

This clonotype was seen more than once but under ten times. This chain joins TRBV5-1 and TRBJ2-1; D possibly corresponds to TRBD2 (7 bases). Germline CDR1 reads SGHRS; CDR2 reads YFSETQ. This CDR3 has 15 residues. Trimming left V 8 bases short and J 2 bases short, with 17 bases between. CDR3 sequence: CASHLGGATYNEQFF. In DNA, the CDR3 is TGCGCCAGTCATTTGGGGGGGGCCACCTACAATGAGCAGTTCTTC.

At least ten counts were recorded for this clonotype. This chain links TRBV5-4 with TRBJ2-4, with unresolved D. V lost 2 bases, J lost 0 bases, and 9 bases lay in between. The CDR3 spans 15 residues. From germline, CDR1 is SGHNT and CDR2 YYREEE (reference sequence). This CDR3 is CASSFGSAAKNIQYF. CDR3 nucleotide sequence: TGTGCCAGCAGCTTCGGCTCGGCAGCCAAAAACATTCAGTACTTC.

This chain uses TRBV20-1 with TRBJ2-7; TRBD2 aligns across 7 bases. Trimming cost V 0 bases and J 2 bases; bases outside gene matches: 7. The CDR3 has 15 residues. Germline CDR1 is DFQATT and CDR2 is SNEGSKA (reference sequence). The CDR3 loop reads CSARDLRGGPYEQYF. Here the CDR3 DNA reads TGCAGTGCTAGAGATCTGAGGGGAGGGCCCTACGAGCAGTACTTC.